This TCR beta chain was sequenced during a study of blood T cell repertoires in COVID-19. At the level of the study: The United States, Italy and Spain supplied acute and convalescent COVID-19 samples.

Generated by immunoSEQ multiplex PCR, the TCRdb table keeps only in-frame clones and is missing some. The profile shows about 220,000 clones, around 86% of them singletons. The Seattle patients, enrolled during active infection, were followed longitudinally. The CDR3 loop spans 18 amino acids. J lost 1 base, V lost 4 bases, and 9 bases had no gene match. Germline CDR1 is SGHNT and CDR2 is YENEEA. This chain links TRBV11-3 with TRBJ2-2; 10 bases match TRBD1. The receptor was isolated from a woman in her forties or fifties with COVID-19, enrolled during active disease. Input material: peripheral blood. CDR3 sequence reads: CASSSRGDRGRNTGELFF. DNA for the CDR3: TGTGCCAGCAGCTCCAGGGGAGACAGGGGGCGGAACACCGGGGAGCTGTTTTTT.